The rows below give T cell receptor beta chains drawn from one sample of a study of spatial heterogeneity in lung cancer. TCRdb re-derived calls from the 5' RACE reads in MiXCR, one entry per CDR3 protein. The top ten clones hold 15% to 20% of a sample with about 120,000 distinct CDR3 sequences, 9% to 15% of them seen once. The sample here was PBMCs, taken at follow-up. Receptors originate from a male donor with early-stage non-small cell lung cancer. Each CDR3 is given with its conserved first and last residue. The D gene is left open where the match is weak. Only part of the rows carry a size: once, few, many, or a class if the clone is expanded.

D	J	V	size	CDR3	DNA
NA	TRBJ1-6	TRBV21-1	NA	CASSKAGDREGSSYNSPLHF	TGTGCCAGCAGCAAAGCAGGGGACAGGGAGGGAAGCTCCTATAATTCACCCCTCCACTTT
NA	TRBJ2-5	TRBV5-6	many	CASSLVWDQETQYF	TGTGCCAGCAGCCTGGTCTGGGACCAAGAGACCCAGTACTTC
TRBD2	TRBJ2-5	TRBV6-5	few	CASSWGLKEPQYF	TGTGCCAGCAGTTGGGGACTAAAAGAGCCCCAGTACTTC
NA	TRBJ2-7	TRBV28	few	CASSFAGYEQYF	TGTGCCAGCAGTTTTGCGGGTTACGAGCAGTACTTC
TRBD1	TRBJ2-2	TRBV7-2	NA	CASSWDRGITGELFF	TGTGCCAGCAGCTGGGACAGGGGCATCACCGGGGAGCTGTTTTTT
NA	TRBJ2-7	TRBV7-9	medium-sized	CASSSGRYYEQYF	TGTGCCAGCAGCAGCGGACGGTACTACGAGCAGTACTTC
NA	TRBJ2-7	TRBV15	NA	CATSRVSGRGSYEQYF	TGTGCCACCAGCAGAGTAAGTGGCAGGGGTTCCTACGAGCAGTACTTC
TRBD1	TRBJ2-3	TRBV7-9	NA	CASRPQDRNGVTDTQYF	TGTGCCAGCAGACCCCAGGACAGGAACGGGGTCACAGATACGCAGTATTTT
NA	TRBJ2-3	TRBV20-1	NA	CSAAEDTQYF	TGCAGTGCTGCCGAAGATACGCAGTATTTT
NA	TRBJ2-1	TRBV7-2	many	CASSLAQGSYNEQFF	TGTGCCAGCAGCTTAGCCCAGGGATCCTACAATGAGCAGTTCTTC
TRBD2	TRBJ2-1	TRBV5-1	NA	CASSFRASGDNEQFF	TGCGCCAGCAGCTTCAGGGCTAGCGGGGACAATGAGCAGTTCTTC
NA	TRBJ1-2	TRBV12-3/TRBV12-4	NA	CASSGYQGPGYTF	TGTGCCAGCAGTGGCTACCAGGGACCTGGCTACACCTTC
TRBD2	TRBJ2-3	TRBV4-1	NA	CASSQIAGGSTDTQYF	TGCGCCAGCAGCCAGATAGCGGGGGGTAGCACAGATACGCAGTATTTT
NA	TRBJ1-5	TRBV20-1	many	CSAIRHGPYSNQPQHF	TGCAGTGCTATCCGACACGGACCATATAGCAATCAGCCCCAGCATTTT
NA	TRBJ1-2	TRBV2	NA	CASSAGQGTRGYTF	TGTGCCAGCAGTGCGGGTCAGGGGACGCGGGGCTACACCTTC
TRBD1	TRBJ2-6	TRBV28	many	CASRPSGQGKSGANVLTF	TGTGCCAGCAGACCCTCGGGACAGGGCAAGTCTGGGGCCAACGTCCTGACTTTC
NA	TRBJ1-3	TRBV29-1	few	CSVDHMGGNTIYF	TGCAGCGTTGATCATATGGGAGGAAACACCATATATTTT